The 24 T cell receptor beta chains given below trace back to one sample, sequenced in a study of control samples from healthy donors and cancer patients. The protocol was immunoSEQ multiplex PCR, while the TCRdb copy is restricted to in-frame clones and leaves out a portion. This table has some 100,000 clones, 90% to 95% appearing once. Sample: blood. These TCRs come from a man aged 18-30 years in good health.

This chain links TRBV6-5 with TRBJ2-5; 8 positions match TRBD1. The V segment lost 6 bases and the J segment 4 bases; nucleotides outside the gene matches: 7. CDR1 is MNHEY, CDR2 SVGAGI, per germline. The CDR3 is 14 amino acids. CDR3 in amino acids: CASSRLGTGETQYF. The CDR3 DNA follows: TGTGCCAGCAGCCGACTCGGGACAGGAGAGACCCAGTACTTC.

The V gene is TRBV6-5, the J gene TRBJ2-1, with 7 bases matching TRBD2. V gave up 7 bases and J gave up 7 bases; unmatched junction bases: 7. The CDR3 is made up of 13 amino acids. Germline-derived CDR1 and CDR2 are MNHEY and SVGAGI. The CDR3 DNA reads as TGTGCCAGCAAGAAGCCCGGGGGGAATGAGCAGTTCTTC. Residues: CASKKPGGNEQFF.

The gene calls are TRBV27 and TRBJ1-5, with D uncertain. Germline V gene sequence: CDR1 MNHEY, CDR2 SMNVEV (reference sequence). V lost 2 bases and J lost 1, with 9 bases in between. The CDR3 has 15 residues. The CDR3 DNA reads TGTGCCAGCAGTTTAGAAGGAACCAGCAATCAGCCCCAGCATTTT. The encoded protein is CASSLEGTSNQPQHF.

The chain recombines TRBV27 with TRBJ2-1; maybe TRBD1 (5 bases). This CDR3 spans 14 amino acids. The germline V gene has CDR1 MNHEY and CDR2 SMNVEV (reference sequence). The ends were cut back, 6 bases at V and 2 bases at J, with 11 bases in the middle. Here the CDR3 reads CASREQGTYNEQFF. Written as DNA, the CDR3 is TGTGCCAGCAGGGAGCAGGGAACCTACAATGAGCAGTTCTTC.

The chain combines TRBV4-1 with TRBJ2-1, with D perhaps given as TRBD1 or TRBD2 (5 bases each). Germline CDR1 reads MGHRA; CDR2 reads YSYEKL. This CDR3 is 17 amino acids long. Trimming cost V 0 bases and J 2 bases, with 14 bases left between them. The CDR3 sequence: CASSQDLGVVAYNEQFF. The CDR3 coding sequence is TGCGCCAGCAGCCAAGATTTGGGGGTAGTCGCCTACAATGAGCAGTTCTTC.

V is TRBV4-2 and J is TRBJ2-7; TRBD1 matches at 9 bases. The CDR3 contains 15 residues. CDR1 and CDR2 (germline): LGHNA, YNFKEQ. Trimming took 6 bases from V and 5 from J; bases not matched to a gene: 11. CDR3 sequence: CASSITGTGTDEQYF. The DNA of the CDR3 is TGTGCCAGCAGTATAACCGGGACAGGGACCGACGAGCAGTACTTC.

This chain uses TRBV4-2 with TRBJ1-1; D not resolved. There are 15 residues in the CDR3. Trimming pared 0 bases from V and 2 bases from J, leaving 10 bases between. Per the germline V gene, CDR1 is LGHNA and CDR2 is YNFKEQ. CDR3 loop: CASSQEWGENTEAFF. CDR3 coding DNA: TGTGCCAGCAGCCAAGAGTGGGGAGAAAACACTGAAGCTTTCTTT.

A few counts support this clone. The CDR3, as DNA: TGTGCCAGCAGCGTAGCCCGGGACACCGGGGAGCTGTTTTTT. This sequence encodes CASSVARDTGELFF. The chain joins TRBV9 to TRBJ2-2; D gene uncertain. V was clipped by 0 bases and J by 3 bases, with 6 bases between them. CDR1 and CDR2 (germline): SGDLS, YYNGEE. The CDR3 contains 14 residues.

The chain has TRBV7-6 and TRBJ2-1; 13 bases are shared with TRBD2. This CDR3 is built from 20 residues. Unmatched junction bases numbered 15, after V lost 1 base and J lost 6 bases. CDR1 is SGHVS, CDR2 FNYEAQ, per germline. The CDR3 sequence: CASSLVTTSGGAYKGNEQFF. DNA for the CDR3: TGTGCCAGCAGCTTAGTTACAACTAGCGGGGGGGCGTACAAAGGCAATGAGCAGTTCTTC. Complete variable domain (other parts from reference TRBV7-6 and TRBJ2-1): GAGVSQSPRYKVTKRGQDVALRCDPISGHVSLYWYRQALGQGPEFLTYFNYEAQQDKSGLPNDRFSAERPEGSISTLTIQRTEQRDSAMYRCASSLVTTSGGAYKGNEQFFGPGTRLTVL.

The rearrangement joins TRBV7-9 to TRBJ1-2; possible D gene TRBD1, 6 bases. The CDR3 totals 17 residues. Germline CDR1 SEHNR, CDR2 FQNEAQ (reference sequence). V dropped 5 bases and J dropped 4 bases, with 23 bases sitting between them. The CDR3 DNA reads as TGTGCCAGCAGCCCCCGAACAACAGGGCCCGGGGGCTATGGCTACACCTTC. As protein: CASSPRTTGPGGYGYTF.

This chain connects TRBV9 to TRBJ2-7; maybe TRBD2 (5 bases). The CDR3 consists of 14 residues. The ends were cut back, 0 bases at V and 5 bases at J, with 12 bases in the middle. The germline V gene encodes CDR1 SGDLS and CDR2 YYNGEE. The CDR3, as DNA: TGTGCCAGCAGCGTAGACTCGAGGGTTAACGAGCAGTACTTC. Amino acids: CASSVDSRVNEQYF.

The chain has TRBV7-2 and TRBJ1-2; D not certain. This CDR3 has 12 amino acids. CDR1 is SGHTA, CDR2 FQGNSA, per germline. V was pared by 0 bases and J by 8 bases, with 7 bases between. The chain's CDR3 is CASSLAGWGYTF. CDR3 coding DNA: TGTGCCAGCAGCTTAGCCGGCTGGGGCTACACCTTC.

This clone appeared once. The chain combines TRBV4-1 with TRBJ2-7, with 10 bases that match TRBD1. The length of the CDR3 is 18 residues. V was pared by 4 bases and J by 5 bases, with 17 bases of the junction left unmatched. CDR1 is MGHRA and CDR2 is YSYEKL in the germline V gene. The CDR3: CASSRPLQDDRGPHEQYF. The CDR3 DNA reads as TGCGCCAGCAGCCGCCCCCTGCAGGATGACAGGGGGCCCCACGAGCAGTACTTC.

This clone was seen once. The chain combines TRBV5-1 with TRBJ2-1; weak D call: TRBD2 (6 bases). The germline CDR1 and CDR2 sequences are SGHRS and YFSETQ. V shed 5 bases and J shed 0 bases, with 15 bases lying between them. This CDR3 is 16 amino acids long. The CDR3 protein is CASSLLASSSYNEQFF. As DNA, the CDR3 is TGCGCCAGCAGTTTGCTAGCGTCCAGCTCCTACAATGAGCAGTTCTTC. Combining the CDR3 with reference TRBV5-1 and TRBJ2-1 gives the whole variable domain KAGVTQTPRYLIKTRGQQVTLSCSPISGHRSVSWYQQTPGQGLQFLFEYFSETQRNKGNFPGRFSGRQFSNSRSEMNVSTLELGDSALYLCASSLLASSSYNEQFFGPGTRLTVL.

This chain connects TRBV5-1 to TRBJ1-1, with D unclear. Germline V gene data show CDR1 as SGHRS and CDR2 as YFSETQ. This CDR3 contains 15 residues. Trimming cost V 0 bases and J 3 bases, with 12 bases left between them. CDR3 nucleotide sequence: TGCGCCAGCAGCTTGGGGAACCTGGCAGACACTGAAGCTTTCTTT. Its protein is CASSLGNLADTEAFF.

This chain connects TRBV9 to TRBJ2-1; D gene ambiguous. The germline gives CDR1 SGDLS, CDR2 YYNGEE. Trimming removed 1 base from V and 5 bases from J, with 10 bases in between. This CDR3 contains 14 residues. Here the CDR3 reads CASSVKRQHNEQFF. CDR3 bases: TGTGCCAGCAGCGTAAAGAGGCAGCACAATGAGCAGTTCTTC. Based on the CDR3 plus reference TRBV9 and TRBJ2-1, the full variable domain is DSGVTQTPKHLITATGQRVTLRCSPRSGDLSVYWYQQSLDQGLQFLIQYYNGEERAKGNILERFSAQQFPDLHSELNLSSLELGDSALYFCASSVKRQHNEQFFGPGTRLTVL.

The chain uses TRBV12-3 or TRBV12-4 and TRBJ1-1; 8 bases agree with TRBD1. There are 12 residues in the CDR3. V lost 2 bases to trimming and J lost 11 bases; unmatched junction nucleotides: 4. DNA for the CDR3: TGTGCCAGCAGTTTACAGGGGGCGCGGGCTTTCTTT. It specifies CASSLQGARAFF.

This clone was counted between two and nine times. This chain connects TRBV7-9 to TRBJ2-7; D not certain. The length of the CDR3 is 16 residues. CDR1 SEHNR and CDR2 FQNEAQ come from the germline V gene (reference sequence). The V end was cut by 7 bases, the J end by 0 bases, with 19 bases between. The CDR3 loop reads CASTRGWTESSYEQYF. In DNA, the CDR3 is TGTGCCAGCACCCGAGGTTGGACGGAAAGCTCCTACGAGCAGTACTTC.

The genes are TRBV7-9 and TRBJ1-5; 8 nucleotides match TRBD1. The CDR3 contains 15 residues. Trimming took 5 bases from V and 9 from J; bases not matched to a gene: 12. From germline, CDR1 is SEHNR and CDR2 FQNEAQ (reference sequence). As DNA, the CDR3 is TGTGCCAGCAGCACCGGGACAGGTCCTTCCTCGCCCCAGCATTTT. Amino acid sequence: CASSTGTGPSSPQHF.

This chain uses TRBV7-2 with TRBJ2-5; D unresolved. Trimming cost V 8 bases and J 5 bases, with 12 bases left between them. This CDR3 is 12 amino acids long. Germline V gene lookup returns CDR1 SGHTA and CDR2 FQGNSA. The DNA for the CDR3 is TGTGCCAGCTCTCAAGGTGGGGAGACCCAGTACTTC. It specifies CASSQGGETQYF.

The chain uses TRBV10-3 and TRBJ2-1, with TRBD1 matching 9 bases. In germline, CDR1 is ENHRY, CDR2 SYGVKD. The CDR3 is 16 residues long. After removal of 2 bases from V and 7 bases from J, the junction contained 9 bases not matched to a gene. CDR3 sequence reads: CAISEGNRGLGNEQFF. CDR3 DNA sequence: TGTGCCATCAGTGAGGGAAACAGGGGGCTAGGAAATGAGCAGTTCTTC.

The chain links TRBV19 to TRBJ2-3; D is ambiguous. CDR1 and CDR2 (germline): LNHDA, SQIVND (reference sequence). This CDR3 is 16 amino acids long. V was cut by 5 bases and J by 6 bases, with 21 bases left in between. DNA of the CDR3: TGTGCCAGTAGTTTGCGCCTACGGGTCTCGTCGGATACGCAGTATTTT. Protein: CASSLRLRVSSDTQYF. The complete variable domain, with remaining parts taken from reference TRBV19 and TRBJ2-3, reads DGGITQSPKYLFRKEGQNVTLSCEQNLNHDAMYWYRQDPGQGLRLIYYSQIVNDFQKGDIAEGYSVSREKKESFPLTVTSAQKNPTAFYLCASSLRLRVSSDTQYFGPGTRLTVL.

The chain has TRBV10-3 and TRBJ1-1, with a weak D call TRBD1 (6 bases). The ends were cut back, 3 bases at V and 1 base at J, with 12 bases in the middle. CDR3 length equals 15 residues. Germline-derived CDR1 and CDR2 are ENHRY and SYGVKD. The DNA for the CDR3 is TGTGCCATCAGTGAAAAAGGGGGTGGGAACACTGAAGCTTTCTTT. It is translated as CAISEKGGGNTEAFF.

V usage is TRBV11-1 and J usage is TRBJ2-7; 7 nucleotides agree with TRBD1. This CDR3 region has 14 residues. J was trimmed by 0 bases and V by 3 bases; bases with no gene match: 2. Germline-derived CDR1 and CDR2 are SGHAT and FQDESV (reference sequence). CDR3 DNA: TGTGCCAGCAGCTTGGGACAGCACTCCTACGAGCAGTACTTC. Its translation is CASSLGQHSYEQYF.